Shown below are 11 T cell receptor beta chains from a single sample sequenced in a study of regulatory T cells in long-lasting Graves disease. Time point denoted: persistent/refractory GD, antithyroid drugs over 5 years with positive TRAb. Generation of the TCR library employed RNA extracted from PBMCs. Arm-PCR of CDR3 regions with iRepertoire HTBI primers generated TCR beta libraries. MiXCR, applied by TCRdb to the multiplex PCR reads, yields one record per CDR3 protein. The sample includes about 470,000 distinct CDR3 sequences, 20% to 25% of them seen just once. The material was peripheral blood mononuclear cells (PBMCs), obtained when the disease was refractory, from a patient treated with antithyroid drugs. These receptors were collected from a female donor with Graves disease.

This clonotype has a handful of counts. The chain employs TRBV28 and TRBJ1-2; 7 bases are a match to TRBD1. The germline V gene encodes CDR1 MDHEN and CDR2 SYDVKM. The ends lost 6 bases at V and 3 bases at J; junction bases unmatched: 19. The CDR3 contains 18 residues. The CDR3 reads CASRPDRATNFFHYGYTF. CDR3 coding DNA: TGTGCCAGCAGGCCCGACAGGGCCACAAACTTTTTCCACTATGGCTACACCTTC.

This clonotype was seen only a few times. The chain combines TRBV19 with TRBJ1-5, with TRBD1 matching over 7 bases. The V and J ends lost 5 bases and 4 bases, in that order; junction bases with no gene match: 5. The CDR3 is made up of 14 amino acids. Looked up from germline, CDR1 is LNHDA and CDR2 is SQIVND (reference sequence). DNA for the CDR3: TGTGCCAGTAGTGCGGGACAGCAAAATCAGCCCCAGCATTTT. Amino acids: CASSAGQQNQPQHF.

V and J are TRBV7-2 and TRBJ1-6; a weak D match, TRBD1 (6 bases). In germline, CDR1 is SGHTA, CDR2 FQGNSA. V lost 6 bases to trimming and J lost 6 bases, with 15 bases between them. The CDR3 length is 15 residues. Here the CDR3 reads CASRLSLGANSPLHF. CDR3 bases: TGTGCCAGCAGACTTAGCTTGGGGGCTAATTCACCCCTCCACTTT. Supplemented by reference TRBV7-2 and TRBJ1-6, the full variable domain reads GAGVSQSPSNKVTEKGKDVELRCDPISGHTALYWYRQSLGQGLEFLIYFQGNSAPDKSGLPSDRFSAERTGGSVSTLTIQRTQQEDSAVYLCASRLSLGANSPLHFGNGTRLTVT.

The rearrangement uses TRBV30 and TRBJ1-1; 7 positions match TRBD1. The germline V gene has CDR1 GTSNPN and CDR2 SVGIG (reference sequence). Trimming cost V 4 bases and J 0 bases; bases outside gene matches: 11. This CDR3 contains 16 residues. The CDR3: CAWTTGTVLMNTEAFF. The CDR3 nucleotides read TGTGCCTGGACTACCGGGACAGTTCTCATGAACACTGAAGCTTTCTTT.

The V and J genes are TRBV19 and TRBJ1-5; no reliable D call. Per germline, CDR1 LNHDA and CDR2 SQIVND (reference sequence). The CDR3 consists of 13 residues. The V end lost 2 bases, the J end lost 5 bases, and 7 bases lay between the germline ends. In DNA, the CDR3 is TGTGCCAGTAGTATACGGGAGTATCAGCCCCAGCATTTT. This gives the protein CASSIREYQPQHF.

Ten or more counts support this clonotype. J is TRBJ2-5 and V is TRBV6-1; 8 nucleotides match TRBD2. This CDR3 is built from 18 residues. Trimming at V came to 2 bases and at J to 3 bases, leaving 14 bases not matched to a gene. The germline gives CDR1 MNHNS, CDR2 SASEGT. The CDR3 DNA reads TGTGCCAGCAGTGAAAGTGTCCCGGGACTAGGCACAAAAGAGACCCAGTACTTC. It specifies CASSESVPGLGTKETQYF.

The rearrangement links TRBV19 to TRBJ1-1, with D uncertain. The ends were cut back, 0 bases at V and 5 bases at J, with 10 bases in the middle. Germline V lookup: CDR1 LNHDA, CDR2 SQIVND (reference sequence). The CDR3 has 14 residues. CDR3 residues: CASSIDLLVTEAFF. The CDR3 nucleotides read TGTGCCAGTAGTATAGATCTCCTCGTTACTGAAGCTTTCTTT.

J is TRBJ2-1 and V is TRBV27, with a possible D match to TRBD2 (7 bases). Trimming removed 4 bases from V and 8 bases from J, with 18 bases in between. Germline V lookup: CDR1 MNHEY, CDR2 SMNVEV (reference sequence). The CDR3 is made up of 15 amino acids. The chain's CDR3 is CASSSQWGGPDEQFF. The DNA for the CDR3 is TGTGCCAGCAGTTCCCAGTGGGGGGGCCCAGATGAGCAGTTCTTC.

The chain combines TRBV3-1 with TRBJ2-7; D gene uncertain. CDR1 is LGHDT and CDR2 is YNNKEL in the germline V gene (reference sequence). CDR3 length equals 12 residues. Trimming left V 0 bases short and J 7 bases short, with 7 bases between. The CDR3 DNA is TGTGCCAGCAGCCAAGAGGGTAGAGAGCAGTACTTC. It is translated as CASSQEGREQYF.

This clonotype was recorded at least ten times. This chain connects TRBV6-5 to TRBJ2-5, with D uncertain. The CDR3 covers 15 residues. Deletions cut 2 bases from V and 1 base from J, with 11 bases between. Germline CDR1 reads MNHEY; CDR2 reads SVGAGI. CDR3: CASSYLPRAQETQYF. In DNA form, the CDR3 reads TGTGCCAGCAGTTACCTCCCCCGGGCCCAAGAGACCCAGTACTTC.

At least ten counts were recorded for this clonotype. This chain uses TRBV6-1 with TRBJ1-1, with a tentative D call TRBD1 (6 bases). Germline CDR1 is MNHNS and CDR2 is SASEGT. CDR3 length equals 17 residues. V lost 6 bases, J lost 4 bases, and 24 bases lay in between. CDR3 protein: CASSPLGQSGRSTEAFF. The DNA of the CDR3 is TGTGCCAGCAGCCCGTTGGGACAATCTGGCCGCAGCACTGAAGCTTTCTTT.